These T cell receptor beta chains were read from a single sample in a study of blood T cell repertoires in COVID-19. Sequenced by immunoSEQ multiplex PCR; TCRdb stores in-frame clones only, minus some. The data hold approximately 270,000 clones, with 65% to 90% observed a single time. Specimen: PBMCs or T cells enriched from blood (not recorded which). The receptor source for this set is a man aged 35 to 55 who had recovered from COVID-19. Each CDR3 is given with its conserved first and last residue. The D gene is left open where the match is weak. Clone size is given for some rows only: seen once, a few or many times, or a class if the clone is expanded.

CDR3 protein	CDR3 DNA	V gene	J gene	clone size	D gene
CASSSGQFAVNIQYF	TGTGCCAGCAGCTCAGGACAGTTCGCCGTAAACATTCAGTACTTC	TRBV28	TRBJ2-4	.	.
CASSRNRGSNTGELFF	TGTGCCAGTAGTAGAAACAGGGGGTCGAACACCGGGGAGCTGTTTTTT	TRBV19	TRBJ2-2	.	TRBD1
CSVEDLRGLGTQYF	TGCAGCGTTGAAGATCTGAGGGGGCTTGGGACCCAGTACTTC	TRBV29-1	TRBJ2-5	.	TRBD1
CAIRGGVSGMWNEQFF	TGTGCCATCAGGGGGGGGGTTAGCGGGATGTGGAATGAGCAGTTCTTC	TRBV10-3	TRBJ2-1	.	TRBD2
CASSPDRNYGYTF	TGTGCCAGCAGTCCGGACAGGAACTATGGCTACACCTTC	TRBV6-2/TRBV6-3	TRBJ1-2	.	TRBD1
CASSSGIAGGLETQYF	TGTGCCAGCAGCTCGGGCATTGCGGGGGGATTAGAGACCCAGTACTTC	TRBV7-2	TRBJ2-5	.	TRBD2
CASSWAGASGSGELFF	TGTGCCAGCAGCTGGGCTGGTGCTAGCGGGAGTGGGGAGCTGTTTTTT	TRBV6-6	TRBJ2-2	.	TRBD2
CASSPGLAGGVQETQYF	TGTGCCAGTAGTCCCGGACTAGCGGGGGGGGTACAAGAGACCCAGTACTTC	TRBV19	TRBJ2-5	.	TRBD2
CASSLAGGLDEQFF	TGTGCCAGCAGCTTAGCAGGGGGCTTGGATGAGCAGTTCTTC	TRBV11-2	TRBJ2-1	.	TRBD1
CASVLHLAGELFF	TGTGCGTCGGTTCTTCATCTCGCCGGGGAGCTGTTTTTT	TRBV30	TRBJ2-2	.	.
CASSQPTRGAGTEAFF	TGCGCCAGCAGCCAACCCACTCGGGGGGCTGGGACTGAAGCTTTCTTT	TRBV4-1	TRBJ1-1	.	.
CASSLRGSSYNEQFF	TGTGCCAGCAGCTTAAGGGGGTCCTCCTACAATGAGCAGTTCTTC	TRBV7-9	TRBJ2-1	.	.
CATSGQGSGEQYF	TGTGCCACCAGCGGACAGGGTTCAGGCGAGCAGTACTTC	TRBV15	TRBJ2-7	once	TRBD1
CAWLIGGSPLHF	TGTGCCTGGCTTATAGGCGGTTCACCCCTCCACTTT	TRBV30	TRBJ1-6	.	.
CAISGERGGVADTQYF	TGTGCCATCAGTGGTGAGCGGGGGGGCGTTGCAGATACGCAGTATTTT	TRBV10-3	TRBJ2-3	.	TRBD2
CASSYTTGADNEKLFF	TGCGCCAGCAGCTATACGACAGGGGCGGATAATGAAAAACTGTTTTTT	TRBV5-1	TRBJ1-4	once	TRBD1
CSVETGWRYGGYTF	TGCAGCGTTGAAACAGGGTGGAGATACGGTGGCTACACCTTC	TRBV29-1	TRBJ1-2	.	.
CSGGQGANTEAFF	TGCAGCGGAGGACAGGGGGCGAACACTGAAGCTTTCTTT	TRBV29-1	TRBJ1-1	.	TRBD1
CSVEKGGAYEQYF	TGCAGCGTTGAAAAAGGGGGGGCCTACGAGCAGTACTTC	TRBV29-1	TRBJ2-7	.	.
CASSLSVYF	TGTGCCAGCAGTTTATCCGTATACTTC	TRBV28	TRBJ2-5	.	.
CASSWDSNTEAFF	TGTGCCAGCAGCTGGGACAGCAACACTGAAGCTTTCTTT	TRBV7-2	TRBJ1-1	.	TRBD1
CASSALTGKYNEQFF	TGTGCCAGCAGCGCACTGACAGGGAAGTACAATGAGCAGTTCTTC	TRBV9	TRBJ2-1	.	TRBD1
CASSQVGGRSGNTIYF	TGTGCCAGCAGCCAAGTAGGGGGCCGCTCTGGAAACACCATATATTTT	TRBV14	TRBJ1-3	.	TRBD1
CAISGGLAGEETQYF	TGTGCCATCAGTGGTGGACTAGCGGGGGAGGAGACCCAGTACTTC	TRBV10-3	TRBJ2-5	.	TRBD2
CASSRTSGRITDTQYF	TGTGCCAGCAGTCGGACTAGCGGGAGAATCACAGATACGCAGTATTTT	TRBV6-2/TRBV6-3	TRBJ2-3	.	TRBD2
CASSFRTSVAYEQYF	TGTGCCAGCAGTTTCAGGACTAGCGTAGCCTACGAGCAGTACTTC	TRBV28	TRBJ2-7	.	TRBD2
CSAARDTEAFF	TGCAGTGCTGCGAGGGACACTGAAGCTTTCTTT	TRBV20-1	TRBJ1-1	.	.
CASSSISQGYNSPLHF	TGTGCCAGCAGTTCAATCTCTCAGGGGTATAATTCACCCCTCCACTTT	TRBV27	TRBJ1-6	once	.
CASSPRFTNTEAFF	TGTGCCAGTAGTCCCAGATTTACGAACACTGAAGCTTTCTTT	TRBV19	TRBJ1-1	.	.
CAISDRQFPAEAFF	TGTGCCATCAGCGACAGACAGTTCCCCGCTGAAGCTTTCTTT	TRBV10-3	TRBJ1-1	.	.
CASSRPYGAVYEQYF	TGTGCCAGCAGTCGTCCATATGGAGCAGTCTACGAGCAGTACTTC	TRBV6-2/TRBV6-3	TRBJ2-7	.	.